The entry below gives a single T cell receptor (beta chain) sequence along with its context. What it binds is not known. Clones were sequenced by immunoSEQ multiplex PCR, and TCRdb holds only the in-frame ones, with some missing. The sample records over 700,000 clones, 72% being singletons. This entry belongs to a study of shared clonotypes between healthy human individuals. General observations from the study: Shared clonotypes: about 5.3% naive CD4, around 4% naive CD8, roughly 2.4% memory CD4, around 0.4% memory CD8. Larger estimated richness was generally recorded for naive subsets relative to memory subsets.

Trimming removed 1 base from V and 5 bases from J, with 15 bases in between. Germline values: CDR1 MGHRA, CDR2 YSYEKL. The CDR3 has 15 residues. Sequences were obtained from memory CD4+ T cells sorted from blood. Subset given: CD45RA-negative fraction. The clonotype was recovered from a woman in her twenties or thirties in good health. The chain combines TRBV4-1 with TRBJ2-7, with a possible D match to TRBD2 (5 bases). The CDR3 sequence is CASSQARGVRDEQYF. The DNA for the CDR3 is TGCGCCAGCAGCCAAGCACGGGGTGTGAGGGACGAGCAGTACTTC.